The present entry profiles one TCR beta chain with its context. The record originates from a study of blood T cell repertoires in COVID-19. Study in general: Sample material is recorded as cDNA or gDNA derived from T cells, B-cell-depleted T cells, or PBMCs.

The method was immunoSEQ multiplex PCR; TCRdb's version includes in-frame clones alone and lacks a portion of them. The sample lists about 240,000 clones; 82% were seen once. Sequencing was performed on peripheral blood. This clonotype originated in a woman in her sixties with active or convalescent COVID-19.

CDR3 in DNA: TGTGCCAGCAGCTTTTTTTCCCGGACAGGGGCCGGAGGGGACACTGAAGCTTTCTTT. Translated: CASSFFSRTGAGGDTEAFF. The chain joins TRBV7-8 to TRBJ1-1, with TRBD1 matching 9 bases. Trimming took 3 bases from V and 3 from J; bases not matched to a gene: 17. The germline V gene has CDR1 SGHVS and CDR2 FQNEAQ. The CDR3 totals 19 residues.